This TCR beta chain was documented in a study of sequential checkpoint blockade in melanoma. Whole-study context: Patients were randomized 1:1 to nivolumab-then-ipilimumab or ipilimumab-then-nivolumab first-line.

The germline CDR1 and CDR2 sequences are MNHEY and SMNVEV (reference sequence). This CDR3 comprises 13 residues. Trimming left V 8 bases short and J 1 base short, with 11 bases between. Sample treatment: randomized to nivolumab then ipilimumab (arm A) or the reverse (arm B). Patients had received no earlier DNA-damaging chemotherapy. PBMC sorting kept live CD3+CD8+ cells without CD19 or CD56. This clone was recorded once. Produced via immunoSEQ multiplex PCR; TCRdb's table is partial and in-frame only. The table includes approximately 17,000 clones, 85% to 95% detected once. This TCR derives from a human donor with melanoma. This chain joins TRBV27 and TRBJ1-1; TRBD1 might be the D (6 bases). The material was CD8+ T cells sorted from blood (inferred from file names), obtained from a patient given nivolumab and ipilimumab in sequence. The DNA of the CDR3 is TGTGCCAGCGGGAGACAGGAGAACACTGAAGCTTTCTTT. This codes for CASGRQENTEAFF.